This entry concerns a single TCR beta chain. Looked up from germline, CDR1 is LNHNV and CDR2 is YYDKDF (reference sequence). The CDR3 loop spans 15 amino acids. Trimming took 0 bases from V and 0 from J, leaving 6 bases between them. The data derive from a study of blood T cell repertoires in COVID-19. Under the authors' procedure: Amplification with reference gene primers provided the estimates of nucleated cell counts. Produced via immunoSEQ multiplex PCR; TCRdb's table is partial and in-frame only. The D gene and trimming were derived from the DNA, and the V and J assignments and clone size from that table. Counted here are fewer than 85,000 clones, about 88% occurring once; the ten biggest clones make up about 9%.

Sequencing was carried out using peripheral blood. The clonotype originates from a human donor in a cohort sampled during active COVID-19. The chain recombines TRBV15 with TRBJ1-3, with D hard to call. This CDR3 reads CATSRDTGSGNTIYF. The DNA for the CDR3 is TGTGCCACCAGCAGAGACACCGGCTCTGGAAACACCATATATTTT.